What follows is one TCR beta chain and its context. This sample was taken from a study of neoadjuvant anti-PD-1 for oral cavity cancer. The overall study: Around day 43, patients without progression received a fourth nivolumab dose before surgery.

Clones were sequenced by immunoSEQ multiplex PCR, and TCRdb holds only the in-frame ones, with some missing. The sample lists over 10,000 clones, over 60% occurring once. The V and J ends lost 1 base and 4 bases respectively, with 7 bases between them. Germline assignment: CDR1 LNHDA and CDR2 SQIVND (reference sequence). The CDR3 extends over 14 amino acids. Specified time point: after neoadjuvant nivolumab, at surgical resection. No culture or expansion preceded analysis of these blood cells. This chain connects TRBV19 to TRBJ2-2; either TRBD1 or TRBD2 may fit D (5 bases each). This TCR was recovered from a person aged 35-79 years with oral cavity squamous cell carcinoma. Sequences were derived from PBMCs, sampled after nivolumab (anti-PD-1) treatment. The CDR3 bases are TGTGCCAGTAGTATAGCAGGGACCACCGGGGAGCTGTTTTTT. This gives the protein CASSIAGTTGELFF. The whole variable domain, remainder taken from reference TRBV19 and TRBJ2-2, is DGGITQSPKYLFRKEGQNVTLSCEQNLNHDAMYWYRQDPGQGLRLIYYSQIVNDFQKGDIAEGYSVSREKKESFPLTVTSAQKNPTAFYLCASSIAGTTGELFFGEGSRLTVL.